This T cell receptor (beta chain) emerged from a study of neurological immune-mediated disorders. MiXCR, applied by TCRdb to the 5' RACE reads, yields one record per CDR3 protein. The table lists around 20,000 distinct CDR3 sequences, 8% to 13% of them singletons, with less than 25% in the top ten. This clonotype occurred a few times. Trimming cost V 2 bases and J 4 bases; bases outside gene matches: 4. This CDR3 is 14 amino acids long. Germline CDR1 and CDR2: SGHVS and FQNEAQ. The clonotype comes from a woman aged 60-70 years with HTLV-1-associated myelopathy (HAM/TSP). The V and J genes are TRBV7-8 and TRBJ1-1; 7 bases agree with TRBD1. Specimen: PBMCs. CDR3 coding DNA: TGTGCCAGCAGCTTACTTTCAGGGGGCACTGAAGCTTTCTTT. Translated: CASSLLSGGTEAFF.